This T cell receptor (beta chain) was captured in a study of cytomegalovirus exposure and HLA in healthy donors. Findings of the study overall: Later analysis showed TCR association rates varying by HLA locus, highest for DRB1 and lowest for HLA-C.

As regards this clone: Its target is not known.

This CDR3 has 16 residues. The V end lost 1 base, the J end lost 5 bases, and 18 bases lay between the germline ends. Germline V CDR1 and CDR2: KGHSH, LQKENI. PCR primers comprised 60 Vbeta and 13 Jbeta primers. Sequenced by immunoSEQ multiplex PCR; TCRdb stores in-frame clones only, minus some. The table shows 150,000 to 200,000 clones, with roughly 88% occurring only once. The specimen sequenced was PBMCs. This sequence originates from a man aged 18-30 years in good health and CMV-seropositive. The rearrangement uses TRBV18 and TRBJ2-7, with TRBD2 as a possible D gene (6 bases). In DNA, the CDR3 is TGTGCCAGCTCACCACTTATAGGGCGGGATATCCACGAGCAGTACTTC. This codes for CASSPLIGRDIHEQYF.